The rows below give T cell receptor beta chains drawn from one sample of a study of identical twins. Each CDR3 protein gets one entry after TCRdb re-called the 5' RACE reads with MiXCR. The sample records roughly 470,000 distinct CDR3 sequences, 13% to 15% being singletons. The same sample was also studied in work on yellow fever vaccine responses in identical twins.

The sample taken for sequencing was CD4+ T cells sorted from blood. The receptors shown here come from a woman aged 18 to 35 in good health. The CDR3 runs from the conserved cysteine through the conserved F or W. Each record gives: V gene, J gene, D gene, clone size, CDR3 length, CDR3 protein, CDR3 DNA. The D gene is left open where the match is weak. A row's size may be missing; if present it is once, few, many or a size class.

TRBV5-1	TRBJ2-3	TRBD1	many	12	CASSRTGDTQYF	TGCGCCAGCAGCCGGACAGGGGATACGCAGTATTTT
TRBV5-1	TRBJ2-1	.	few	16	CASSLVGGRSYNEQFF	TGCGCCAGCAGCTTGGTGGGCGGACGCTCCTACAATGAGCAGTTCTTC
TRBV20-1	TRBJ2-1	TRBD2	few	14	CSANSGRSVNEQFF	TGCAGTGCGAATAGCGGGAGGTCTGTGAATGAGCAGTTCTTC
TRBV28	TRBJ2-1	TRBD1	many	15	CASICRDSVYNEQFF	TGTGCCAGCATCTGCCGGGACAGTGTCTACAATGAGCAGTTCTTC
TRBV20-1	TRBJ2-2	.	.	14	CSARQSENTGELFF	TGCAGTGCTAGACAGTCGGAGAACACCGGGGAGCTGTTTTTT
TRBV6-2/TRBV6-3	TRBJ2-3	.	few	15	CASSYFGRNTDTQYF	TGTGCCAGCAGTTATTTCGGTCGGAACACAGATACGCAGTATTTT
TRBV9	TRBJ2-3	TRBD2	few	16	CASSVATSGRADTQYF	TGTGCCAGCAGCGTCGCGACTAGCGGGAGGGCAGATACGCAGTATTTT
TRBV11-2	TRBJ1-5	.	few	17	CASSLDRGGMGNQPQHF	TGTGCCAGCAGCTTAGACCGAGGGGGGATGGGCAATCAGCCCCAGCATTTT
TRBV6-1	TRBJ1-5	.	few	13	CASTDRFDQPQHF	TGTGCCAGCACCGACCGGTTCGATCAGCCCCAGCATTTT
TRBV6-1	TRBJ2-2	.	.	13	CANALDLSGELFF	TGTGCCAACGCACTGGACCTTTCCGGGGAGCTGTTTTTT
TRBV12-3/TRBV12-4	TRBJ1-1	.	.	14	CASSPRTKNTEAFF	TGTGCCAGCAGTCCCCGGACCAAGAACACTGAAGCTTTCTTT
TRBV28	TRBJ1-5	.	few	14	CASSSWGSLQPQHF	TGTGCCAGCAGTTCATGGGGATCATTGCAGCCCCAGCATTTT
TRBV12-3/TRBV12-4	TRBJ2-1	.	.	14	CASSSTVKYNEQFF	TGTGCCAGCAGTTCTACAGTGAAATACAATGAGCAGTTCTTC
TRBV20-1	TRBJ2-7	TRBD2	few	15	CSARDVGLAVIEQYF	TGCAGTGCTAGAGATGTGGGACTAGCCGTTATCGAGCAGTACTTC
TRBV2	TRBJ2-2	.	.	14	CASRPESHTGELFF	TGTGCCAGCAGGCCCGAATCCCACACCGGGGAGCTGTTTTTT
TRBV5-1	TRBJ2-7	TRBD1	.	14	CASSRDRGAYEQYF	TGCGCCAGCAGCAGGGACAGGGGGGCCTACGAGCAGTACTTC
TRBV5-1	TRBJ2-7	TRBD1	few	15	CASSLEGQGPYEQYF	TGCGCCAGCAGCTTGGAGGGACAGGGACCTTACGAGCAGTACTTC
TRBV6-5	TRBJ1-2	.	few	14	CASSYSKSNYGYTF	TGTGCCAGCAGTTACTCCAAGTCGAACTATGGCTACACCTTC
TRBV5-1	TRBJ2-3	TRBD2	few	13	CASSSGREDTQYF	TGCGCCAGCAGCAGCGGGAGGGAAGATACGCAGTATTTT
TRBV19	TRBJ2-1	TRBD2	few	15	CASSTTWTSGSHQFF	TGTGCCAGTAGTACAACATGGACTAGCGGGAGCCACCAGTTCTTC
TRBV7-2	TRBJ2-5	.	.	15	CASSSRDLVQETQYF	TGTGCCAGCAGCTCCAGGGACTTAGTACAAGAGACCCAGTACTTC
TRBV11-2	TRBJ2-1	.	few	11	CASSSGVDRFF	TGTGCCAGCAGCTCGGGGGTTGATAGGTTCTTC
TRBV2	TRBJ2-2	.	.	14	CASSAGTYTGELFF	TGTGCCAGCAGTGCCGGGACCTACACCGGGGAGCTGTTTTTT
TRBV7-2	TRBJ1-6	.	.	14	CASSLAGDNSPLHF	TGTGCCAGCAGCTTGGCAGGGGATAATTCACCCCTCCACTTT
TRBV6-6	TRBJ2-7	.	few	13	CASSYDRLYEQYF	TGTGCCAGCAGTTACGACAGACTCTACGAGCAGTACTTC
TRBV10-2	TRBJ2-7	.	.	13	CASKRGSQYEQYF	TGCGCCAGCAAACGAGGGAGTCAGTACGAGCAGTACTTC
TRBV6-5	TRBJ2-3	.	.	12	CASSANGDTQYF	TGTGCCAGCAGTGCGAACGGTGATACGCAGTATTTT